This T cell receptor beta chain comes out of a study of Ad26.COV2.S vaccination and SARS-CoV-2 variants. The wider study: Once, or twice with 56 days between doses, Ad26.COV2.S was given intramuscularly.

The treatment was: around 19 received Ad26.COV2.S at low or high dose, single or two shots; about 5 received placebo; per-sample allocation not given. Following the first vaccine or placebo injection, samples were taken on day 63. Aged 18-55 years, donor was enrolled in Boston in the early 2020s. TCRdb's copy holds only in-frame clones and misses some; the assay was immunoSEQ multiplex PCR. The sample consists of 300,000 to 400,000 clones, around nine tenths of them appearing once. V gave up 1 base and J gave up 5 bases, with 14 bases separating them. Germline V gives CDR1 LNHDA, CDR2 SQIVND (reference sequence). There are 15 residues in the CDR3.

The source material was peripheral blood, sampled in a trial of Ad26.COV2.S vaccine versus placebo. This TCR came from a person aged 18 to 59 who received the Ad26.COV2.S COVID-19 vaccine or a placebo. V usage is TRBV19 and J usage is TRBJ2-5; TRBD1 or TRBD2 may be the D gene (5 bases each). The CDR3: CASSIGWGPWETQYF. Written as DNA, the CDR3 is TGTGCCAGTAGTATAGGATGGGGACCTTGGGAGACCCAGTACTTC.